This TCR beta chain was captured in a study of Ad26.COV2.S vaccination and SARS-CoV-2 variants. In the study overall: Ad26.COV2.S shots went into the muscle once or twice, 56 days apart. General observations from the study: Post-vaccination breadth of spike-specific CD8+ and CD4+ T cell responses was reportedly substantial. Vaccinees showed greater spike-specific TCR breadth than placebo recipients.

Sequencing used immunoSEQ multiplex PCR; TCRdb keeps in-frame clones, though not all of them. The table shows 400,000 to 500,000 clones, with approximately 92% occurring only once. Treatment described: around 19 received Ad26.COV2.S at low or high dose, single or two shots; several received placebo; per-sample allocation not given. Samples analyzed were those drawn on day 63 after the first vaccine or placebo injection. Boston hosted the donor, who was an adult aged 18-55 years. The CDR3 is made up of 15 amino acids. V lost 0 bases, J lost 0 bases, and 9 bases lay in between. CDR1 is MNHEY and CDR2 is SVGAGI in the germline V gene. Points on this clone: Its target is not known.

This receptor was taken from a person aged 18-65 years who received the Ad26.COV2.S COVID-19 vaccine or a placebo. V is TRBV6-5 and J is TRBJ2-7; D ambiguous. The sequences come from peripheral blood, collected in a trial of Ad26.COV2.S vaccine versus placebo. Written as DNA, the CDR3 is TGTGCCAGCAGTTACTCGCATCCCAGCTCCTACGAGCAGTACTTC. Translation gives CASSYSHPSSYEQYF.